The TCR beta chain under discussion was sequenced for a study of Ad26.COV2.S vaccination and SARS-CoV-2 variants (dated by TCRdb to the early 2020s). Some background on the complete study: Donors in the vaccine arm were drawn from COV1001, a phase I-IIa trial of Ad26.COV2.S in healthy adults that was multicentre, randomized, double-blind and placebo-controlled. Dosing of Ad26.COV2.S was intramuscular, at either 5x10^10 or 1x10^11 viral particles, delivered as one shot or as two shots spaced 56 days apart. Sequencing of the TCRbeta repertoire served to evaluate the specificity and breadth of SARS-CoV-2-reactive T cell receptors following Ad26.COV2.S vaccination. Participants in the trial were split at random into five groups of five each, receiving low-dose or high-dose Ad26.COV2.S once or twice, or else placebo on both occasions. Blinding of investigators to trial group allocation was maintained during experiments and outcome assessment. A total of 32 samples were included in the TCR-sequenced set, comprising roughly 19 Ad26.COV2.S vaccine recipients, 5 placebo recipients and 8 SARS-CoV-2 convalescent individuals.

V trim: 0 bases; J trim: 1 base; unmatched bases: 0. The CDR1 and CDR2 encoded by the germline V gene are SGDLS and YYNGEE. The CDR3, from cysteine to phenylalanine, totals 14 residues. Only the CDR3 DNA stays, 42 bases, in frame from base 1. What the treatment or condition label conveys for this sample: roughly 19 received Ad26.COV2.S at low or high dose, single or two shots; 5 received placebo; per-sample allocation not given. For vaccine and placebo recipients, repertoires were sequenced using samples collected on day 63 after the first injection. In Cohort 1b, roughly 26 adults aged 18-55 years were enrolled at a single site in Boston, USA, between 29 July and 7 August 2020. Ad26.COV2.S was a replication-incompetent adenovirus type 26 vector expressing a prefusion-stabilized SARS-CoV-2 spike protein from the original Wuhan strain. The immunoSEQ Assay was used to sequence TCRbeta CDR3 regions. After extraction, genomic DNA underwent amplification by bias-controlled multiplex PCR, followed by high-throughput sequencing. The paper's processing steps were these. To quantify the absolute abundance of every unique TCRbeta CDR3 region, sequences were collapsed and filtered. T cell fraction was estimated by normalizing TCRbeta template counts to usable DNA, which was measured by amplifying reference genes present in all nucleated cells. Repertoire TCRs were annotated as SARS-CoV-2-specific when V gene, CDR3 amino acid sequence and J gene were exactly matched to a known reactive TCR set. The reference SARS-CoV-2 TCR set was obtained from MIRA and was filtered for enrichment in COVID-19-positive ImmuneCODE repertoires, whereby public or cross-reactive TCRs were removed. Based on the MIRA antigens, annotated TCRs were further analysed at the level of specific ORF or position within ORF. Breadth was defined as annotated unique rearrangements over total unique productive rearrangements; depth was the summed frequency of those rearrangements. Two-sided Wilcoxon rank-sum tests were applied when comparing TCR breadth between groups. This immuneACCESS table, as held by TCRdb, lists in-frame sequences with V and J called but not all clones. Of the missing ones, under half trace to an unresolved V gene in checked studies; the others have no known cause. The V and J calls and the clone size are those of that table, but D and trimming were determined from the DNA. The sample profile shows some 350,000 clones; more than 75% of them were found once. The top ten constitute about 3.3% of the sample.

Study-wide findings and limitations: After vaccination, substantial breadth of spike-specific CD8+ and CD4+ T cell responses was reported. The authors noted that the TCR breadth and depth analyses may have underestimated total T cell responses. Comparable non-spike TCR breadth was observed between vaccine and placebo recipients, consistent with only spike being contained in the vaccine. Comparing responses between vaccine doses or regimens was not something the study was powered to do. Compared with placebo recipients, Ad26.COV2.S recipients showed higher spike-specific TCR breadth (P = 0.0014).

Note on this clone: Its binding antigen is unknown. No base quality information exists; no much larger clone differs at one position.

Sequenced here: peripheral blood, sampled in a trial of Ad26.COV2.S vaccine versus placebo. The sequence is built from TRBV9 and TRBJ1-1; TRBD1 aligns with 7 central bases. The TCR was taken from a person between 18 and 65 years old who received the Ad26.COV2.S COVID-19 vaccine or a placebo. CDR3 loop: CASSVEGANTEAFF. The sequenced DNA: TGTGCCAGCAGCGTAGAGGGGGCGAACACTGAAGCTTTCTTT.